This T cell receptor beta chain emerged from a study of T cells in Graves' hyperthyroidism and ophthalmopathy. Across the whole study: The initial diagnosis was the point when peripheral blood was collected, ahead of any treatment.

The CDR3 has 17 residues. Germline V CDR1 and CDR2: MDHEN, SYDVKM. Deletions cut 3 bases from V and 0 bases from J, with 15 bases between. Study-wide results and limits: Also found in blood were most expanded thyroid clonotypes above 0.001.

Those patients with uncontrolled infection, other autoimmune disease, pregnancy or lactation were excluded. Diagnosing involved the use of clinical symptoms, serum thyroxine and TRAb, thyroid ultrasound and orbital computed tomography. This clonotype occurred many times. The antigen is unknown. Amplified regions were TCR beta CDR3 sequences from RNA transcripts. A set of HTBI primers served as the primers for a first-round RT-PCR of the TCR CDR3. TCRdb ran MiXCR on the multiplex PCR reads and lists one entry per CDR3 protein. The sample contains approximately 690,000 distinct CDR3 sequences, about 15% of which appear only once.

This receptor was identified in a woman aged 45-60 years with Graves' ophthalmopathy. The sequenced sample was blood. V is TRBV28 and J is TRBJ1-5; TRBD1 might be the D (5 bases). The CDR3 DNA sequence: TGTGCCAGCAGTTTTGACCCACGACAGCATAGCAATCAGCCCCAGCATTTT. This translates into CASSFDPRQHSNQPQHF.